Below, 26 T cell receptor beta chains from the same sample are listed, as sequenced in a study of CD8+ T cells in alopecia areata. Following RNA extraction, reverse transcription yielded cDNA that acted as the sequencing template. Clones were read by immunoSEQ multiplex PCR, and TCRdb kept only the in-frame ones, dropping some. The sample has about 250,000 clones; about two thirds are singletons. Sequencing used CD4+ T cells sorted from blood, obtained at week 0. These TCRs come from a human donor with alopecia areata.

The V call is TRBV10-3, the J call TRBJ1-1; 7 nucleotides agree with TRBD1. The germline V gene has CDR1 ENHRY and CDR2 SYGVKD. Trimming took 8 bases from V and 4 from J; bases not matched to a gene: 1. The CDR3 length is 11 residues. The CDR3 DNA sequence: TGTGCCATCGCAGGGGGCACTGAAGCTTTCTTT. Translation: CAIAGGTEAFF.

A note on this clone: The same CDR3 is also encoded by other DNA sequences in this sample. V usage is TRBV9 and J usage is TRBJ1-6, with D possibly matching TRBD1 (5 bases). V lost 0 bases and J lost 9, with 10 bases in between. CDR3 length: 14 amino acids. Germline values: CDR1 SGDLS, CDR2 YYNGEE. The chain's CDR3 is CASSVGQGGSPLHF. In DNA form, the CDR3 reads TGTGCCAGCAGCGTAGGTCAGGGAGGTTCACCCCTCCACTTT.

The chain couples TRBV5-1 to TRBJ1-5; no definite D call. In germline, CDR1 is SGHRS, CDR2 YFSETQ. Trimming pared 0 bases from V and 6 bases from J, leaving 7 bases between. This CDR3 has 13 amino acids. CDR3 nucleotides: TGCGCCAGCAGCTTGGGGGAGGGTCAGCCCCAGCATTTT. Encoded protein: CASSLGEGQPQHF.

V is TRBV19 and J is TRBJ2-7; 9 nucleotides line up with TRBD2. Germline trimming cut 6 bases from V and 1 base from J; bases unmatched to any gene: 4. Germline CDR1 LNHDA, CDR2 SQIVND (reference sequence). The CDR3 is 14 residues long. The CDR3 sequence: CASSEAGGSYEQYF. The DNA of the CDR3 is TGTGCCAGTAGCGAAGCGGGGGGATCCTACGAGCAGTACTTC.

This clone was recorded once. The chain combines TRBV4-2 with TRBJ2-3, with D perhaps TRBD2 (6 bases). Germline values: CDR1 LGHNA, CDR2 YNFKEQ. This CDR3 has 17 amino acids. V was shortened by 2 bases and J by 0 bases, with 15 bases between the two germline ends. The CDR3 DNA reads as TGTGCCAGCAGCCAACGGGTGCTAGCGCAGAGCACAGATACGCAGTATTTT. Translation gives CASSQRVLAQSTDTQYF.

This chain uses TRBV30 with TRBJ1-1; D gene uncertain. Germline CDR1 reads GTSNPN; CDR2 reads SVGIG (reference sequence). Trimming shortened V by 2 bases and J by 0 bases, and 7 bases separated the two germline ends. The CDR3 totals 13 residues. The CDR3 DNA follows: TGTGCCTGGAGTCTGGATCTGAACACTGAAGCTTTCTTT. It codes for CAWSLDLNTEAFF.

The chain joins TRBV2 to TRBJ1-1; D not certain. The ends were cut back, 4 bases at V and 1 base at J, with 7 bases in the middle. The V gene's germline CDR1 is SNHLY and CDR2 FYNNEI. CDR3 length: 13 amino acids. The CDR3 sequence: CASSATRNTEAFF. The CDR3 DNA reads as TGTGCCAGCAGTGCTACAAGGAACACTGAAGCTTTCTTT. Full variable domain (missing parts from reference TRBV2 and TRBJ1-1): EPEVTQTPSHQVTQMGQEVILRCVPISNHLYFYWYRQILGQKVEFLVSFYNNEISEKSEIFDDQFSVERPDGSNFTLKIRSTKLEDSAMYFCASSATRNTEAFFGQGTRLTVV.

The chain links TRBV25-1 to TRBJ1-1; 7 bases are a match to TRBD1. The ends lost 7 bases at V and 2 bases at J; junction bases unmatched: 4. The germline V gene has CDR1 MGHDK and CDR2 SYGVNS. The CDR3 contains 13 residues. CDR3 amino acids: CASTRGGNTEAFF. CDR3 bases: TGTGCCAGCACTCGAGGGGGCAACACTGAAGCTTTCTTT.

The CDR3 nucleotides are TGTGCCAGCAGTGAATTGGAGACTAGAGAGACCCAGTACTTC. Protein sequence: CASSELETRETQYF. The V call is TRBV25-1, the J call TRBJ2-5; a possible D gene is TRBD2 (6 bases). The CDR3 is 14 residues long. Germline assignment: CDR1 MGHDK and CDR2 SYGVNS. Trimming took 1 base from V and 4 from J, leaving 10 bases between them.

This clone came up once. This chain connects TRBV5-6 to TRBJ2-7, with D perhaps matching TRBD2 (5 bases). CDR3 length: 13 residues. CDR1 is SGHDT, CDR2 YYEEEE, per germline. Trimming pared 0 bases from V and 6 bases from J, leaving 10 bases between. The CDR3 protein is CASSLVGRGEQYF. The CDR3 nucleotides are TGTGCCAGCAGCTTGGTTGGCCGGGGCGAGCAGTACTTC. The variable domain in full, completed from reference TRBV5-6 and TRBJ2-7, reads DAGVTQSPTHLIKTRGQQVTLRCSPKSGHDTVSWYQQALGQGPQFIFQYYEEEERQRGNFPDRFSGHQFPNYSSELNVNALLLGDSALYLCASSLVGRGEQYFGPGTRLTVT.

The chain links TRBV4-1 to TRBJ1-2; D is undetermined. The CDR3 extends over 14 amino acids. The V gene's germline CDR1 is MGHRA and CDR2 YSYEKL. V gave up 4 bases and J gave up 2 bases, with 11 bases separating them. The CDR3 loop reads CASSLDRLNYGYTF. CDR3 DNA sequence: TGCGCCAGCAGCCTGGACCGACTCAACTATGGCTACACCTTC.

The gene calls are TRBV29-1 and TRBJ2-1, with 8 bases matching TRBD2. Germline V gives CDR1 SQVTM, CDR2 ANQGSEA. This CDR3 spans 13 amino acids. V lost 3 bases, J lost 8 bases, and 6 bases stayed unmatched. The CDR3 DNA is TGCAGCGTTGAGGGACTAGTCATGCATGAGCAGTTCTTC. It yields the protein CSVEGLVMHEQFF.

V and J are TRBV6-5 and TRBJ2-5, with D tentatively TRBD1 or TRBD2 (5 bases each). The V end lost 0 bases, the J end lost 2 bases, and 7 bases lay between the germline ends. Germline CDR1 reads MNHEY; CDR2 reads SVGAGI. The CDR3 sequence is 14 residues long. CDR3 nucleotide sequence: TGTGCCAGCAGTTACTCGAGGGGACAAGAGACCCAGTACTTC. Amino acid sequence: CASSYSRGQETQYF.

This clone was seen a few times. V and J are TRBV4-3 and TRBJ2-5, with 8 bases aligning to TRBD1. CDR1 is LGHNA and CDR2 is YSLEER in the germline V gene. CDR3 length equals 17 residues. With 0 bases clipped from V and 5 bases from J, the junction kept 11 bases outside the gene matches. The CDR3 sequence: CASSQEPTGGRGETQYF. CDR3 bases: TGCGCCAGCAGCCAAGAGCCTACAGGGGGACGGGGGGAGACCCAGTACTTC.

The count of this clone is one. Different DNA sequences within this sample yield the same CDR3. The gene calls are TRBV29-1 and TRBJ1-2; D unresolved. V lost 0 bases to trimming and J lost 7 bases, with 9 bases between them. The CDR3 totals 12 residues. From germline, CDR1 is SQVTM and CDR2 ANQGSEA. The CDR3 sequence is CSVEDSGSGYTF. CDR3 coding DNA: TGCAGCGTTGAAGATTCTGGGTCTGGCTACACCTTC.

This clone was seen only a few times. This rearrangement joins TRBV20-1 to TRBJ1-4, with D uncertain. The V end was cut by 3 bases, the J end by 7 bases, with 6 bases between. Per the germline V gene, CDR1 is DFQATT and CDR2 is SNEGSKA (reference sequence). This CDR3 spans 11 amino acids. The CDR3 protein is CSARSFEKLFF. The CDR3 DNA follows: TGCAGTGCTAGGTCCTTTGAAAAACTGTTTTTT.

CDR3 sequence: CASSLFGTNEKLFF. CDR3 DNA: TGCGCCAGCAGCCTTTTCGGAACTAATGAAAAACTGTTTTTT. This chain uses TRBV5-1 with TRBJ1-4; D is ambiguous. The CDR3 is 14 residues long. Germline V gene lookup returns CDR1 SGHRS and CDR2 YFSETQ. Trimming took off 4 bases at V and 1 base at J, with 8 bases between the two ends.

This clone was seen only once. The junction does not match germline at one end; this may be a read error. This chain uses TRBV9 with TRBJ2-7; TRBD1 is a possible D gene (5 bases). This CDR3 is 13 amino acids long. From germline, CDR1 is SGDLS and CDR2 YYNGEE. This CDR3 reads CPSSPDNSYEQYF. CDR3 nucleotide sequence: TGTCCCAGCAGCCCGGACAACTCCTACGAGCAGTACTTC.

This clone was seen more than once but under ten times. This sequence joins TRBV29-1 and TRBJ2-1, with D perhaps TRBD2 (5 bases). V lost 7 bases and J 7 bases, leaving 11 bases between the germline ends. The CDR3 has 11 residues. CDR1 is SQVTM and CDR2 is ANQGSEA in the germline V gene. This CDR3 is CSGGPGNEQFF. The CDR3 DNA reads as TGCAGCGGCGGGCCGGGGAATGAGCAGTTCTTC.

The CDR3 is CSVTGFSSYEQYF. CDR3 coding DNA: TGCAGCGTAACGGGGTTTAGCTCCTACGAGCAGTACTTC. The rearrangement links TRBV29-1 to TRBJ2-7; perhaps TRBD2 as D (5 bases). Trimming left V 6 bases short and J 0 bases short, with 12 bases between. This CDR3 region has 13 residues. The V gene's germline CDR1 is SQVTM and CDR2 ANQGSEA.

This clone was seen only a few times. Within the sample, other DNA sequences also encode this same CDR3. V and J are TRBV29-1 and TRBJ2-7; 9 bases agree with TRBD2. Germline V gene sequence: CDR1 SQVTM, CDR2 ANQGSEA. With 4 bases clipped from V and 4 bases from J, the junction kept 2 bases outside the gene matches. This CDR3 has 12 amino acids. The CDR3 nucleotides read TGCAGCGTTGGGGCGGGAGGGTACGAGCAGTACTTC. Amino acids: CSVGAGGYEQYF.

The rearrangement links TRBV5-6 to TRBJ1-2; D perhaps matches TRBD1 (6 bases). CDR1 and CDR2 (germline): SGHDT, YYEEEE. Deletions cut 4 bases from V and 3 bases from J, with 13 bases between. The CDR3 is 14 amino acids. In DNA, the CDR3 is TGTGCCAGCAGCCCTAGTACAGGGCACTATGGCTACACCTTC. It encodes CASSPSTGHYGYTF.

In its sample, this clone was seen once. The genes are TRBV25-1 and TRBJ2-6; TRBD1 matches 8 bases. CDR3 length: 18 amino acids. Per germline, CDR1 MGHDK and CDR2 SYGVNS. Unmatched junction bases numbered 7, after V lost 2 bases and J lost 1 base. The CDR3 region has the DNA TGTGCCAGCAGTGAACTCGGGACAGGATTATCTGGGGCCAACGTCCTGACTTTC. It is translated as CASSELGTGLSGANVLTF.

This clone was observed a few times. V and J are TRBV11-2 and TRBJ1-1, with TRBD1 as a possible D gene (6 bases). Germline V gene data show CDR1 as SGHAT and CDR2 as FQNNGV. Between the trimmed V and J ends, which lost 0 bases and 0 bases, there was a span of 8 bases. The CDR3 sequence is 15 residues long. CDR3 loop: CASSLDDRLNTEAFF. In nucleotides, the CDR3 is TGTGCCAGCAGCTTAGATGACAGGCTGAACACTGAAGCTTTCTTT. Complete variable domain (other parts from reference TRBV11-2 and TRBJ1-1): EAGVAQSPRYKIIEKRQSVAFWCNPISGHATLYWYQQILGQGPKLLIQFQNNGVVDDSQLPKDRFSAERLKGVDSTLKIQPAKLEDSAVYLCASSLDDRLNTEAFFGQGTRLTVV.

The chain is built from TRBV4-1 and TRBJ1-2; D is possibly TRBD1 (5 bases). The CDR3 consists of 14 residues. The ends were cut back, 2 bases at V and 7 bases at J, with 14 bases in the middle. In germline, CDR1 is MGHRA, CDR2 YSYEKL. The CDR3 nucleotides read TGCGCCAGCAGCCAAAACCGGGGGTTCGGTGGCTACACCTTC. It encodes CASSQNRGFGGYTF.

The V gene is TRBV30, the J gene TRBJ2-5; maybe TRBD2 (7 bases). The germline V gene encodes CDR1 GTSNPN and CDR2 SVGIG (reference sequence). This CDR3 comprises 15 residues. The ends were cut back, 4 bases at V and 2 bases at J, with 17 bases in the middle. CDR3 region: CAWTFRGAPQETQYF. DNA of the CDR3: TGTGCCTGGACCTTCCGGGGGGCACCTCAAGAGACCCAGTACTTC. The whole variable domain, filled in from reference TRBV30 and TRBJ2-5, reads SQTIHQWPATLVQPVGSPLSLECTVEGTSNPNLYWYRQAAGRGLQLLFYSVGIGQISSEVPQNLSASRPQDRQFILSSKKLLLSDSGFYLCAWTFRGAPQETQYFGPGTRLLVL.